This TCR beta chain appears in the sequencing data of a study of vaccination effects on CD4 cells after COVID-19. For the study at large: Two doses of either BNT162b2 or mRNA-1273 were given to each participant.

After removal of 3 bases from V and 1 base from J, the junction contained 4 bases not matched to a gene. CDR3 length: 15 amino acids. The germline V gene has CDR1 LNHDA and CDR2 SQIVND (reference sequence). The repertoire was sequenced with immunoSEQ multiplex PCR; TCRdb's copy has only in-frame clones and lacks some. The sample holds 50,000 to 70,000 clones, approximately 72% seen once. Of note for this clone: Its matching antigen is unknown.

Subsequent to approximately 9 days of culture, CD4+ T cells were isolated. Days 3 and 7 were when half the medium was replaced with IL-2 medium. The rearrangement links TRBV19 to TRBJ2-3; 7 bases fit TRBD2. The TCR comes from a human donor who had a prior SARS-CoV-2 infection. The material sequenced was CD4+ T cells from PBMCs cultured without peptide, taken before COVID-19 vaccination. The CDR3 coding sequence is TGTGCCAGTAGTATCTTTGCGGGGGGCACAGATACGCAGTATTTT. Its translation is CASSIFAGGTDTQYF. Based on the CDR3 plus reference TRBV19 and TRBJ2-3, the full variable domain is DGGITQSPKYLFRKEGQNVTLSCEQNLNHDAMYWYRQDPGQGLRLIYYSQIVNDFQKGDIAEGYSVSREKKESFPLTVTSAQKNPTAFYLCASSIFAGGTDTQYFGPGTRLTVL.